Reported below is one TCR beta chain. Its cognate antigen is unknown. The data derive from a study of cytomegalovirus exposure and HLA in healthy donors. Findings and limits, study-wide: The study found most TCR sequences rare, yet found some public TCRs in many donors. First-cohort TCR clusters were later found to tend to co-occur in the roughly 130 validation repertoires.

V lost 7 bases and J lost 1, with 19 bases in between. Germline V gene lookup returns CDR1 MDHEN and CDR2 SYDVKM. The CDR3 is 16 residues long. Assay used: immunoSEQ multiplex PCR; TCRdb lists only in-frame clones, some missing. The table records approximately 170,000 clones, roughly 84% of them present only once. Input material: PBMCs. This clonotype was sampled from a man aged 25-45 years in good health and CMV-seropositive. The chain uses TRBV28 and TRBJ1-2; D possibly corresponds to TRBD1 (5 bases). The CDR3 loop is CASTLAGTILNYGYTF. In nucleotides, the CDR3 is TGTGCCAGCACCTTAGCCGGGACTATACTTAACTATGGCTACACCTTC.